This TCR beta chain was captured in a study of blood T cell repertoires in COVID-19. TCRdb's copy holds only in-frame clones and misses some; the assay was immunoSEQ multiplex PCR. This sample yields 100,000 to 150,000 clones, of which more than 80% are seen a single time; 3.2% belongs to the top ten. The germline V gene has CDR1 MNHNY and CDR2 SVGAGI (reference sequence). V gave up 5 bases and J gave up 6 bases; unmatched junction bases: 6. The CDR3 has 14 amino acids. The source material was peripheral blood. This sequence originates from a woman aged 80 or over with COVID-19, enrolled during active disease. J is TRBJ1-2 and V is TRBV6-6; 10 nucleotides align to TRBD1. The CDR3 is CASSTPGQGNGYTF. DNA for the CDR3: TGTGCCAGCAGTACCCCGGGACAGGGGAATGGCTACACCTTC.